This TCR beta chain was retrieved from a study of blood T cell repertoires in COVID-19. Across the study: The origin of the acute and convalescent COVID-19 samples was the United States, Italy and Spain. T cells, B-cell-depleted T cells, or PBMCs provided the cDNA or gDNA that served as material.

Trimming took off 0 bases at V and 2 bases at J, with 12 bases between the two ends. Germline lookup yields CDR1 SGHRS and CDR2 YFSETQ. CDR3 length: 16 residues. Assay used: immunoSEQ multiplex PCR; TCRdb lists only in-frame clones, some missing. The sample lists 10,000 to 15,000 clones; around 82% were seen once. The source of this sequence is a human donor in a cohort sampled during active COVID-19. This sequence joins TRBV5-1 and TRBJ2-1; perhaps TRBD1 as D (6 bases). Sequenced: peripheral blood. The chain's CDR3 is CASSLGQALTYNEQFF. The CDR3 DNA follows: TGCGCCAGCAGCTTGGGACAGGCTTTAACCTACAATGAGCAGTTCTTC.